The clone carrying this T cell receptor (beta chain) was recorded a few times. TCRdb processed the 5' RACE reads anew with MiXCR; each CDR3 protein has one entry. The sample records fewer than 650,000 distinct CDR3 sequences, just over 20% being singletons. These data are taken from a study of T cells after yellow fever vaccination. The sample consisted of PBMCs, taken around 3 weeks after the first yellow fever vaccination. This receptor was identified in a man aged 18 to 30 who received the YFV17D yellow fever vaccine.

The CDR3 nucleotides are TGTGCCAGCAGTTACTCGCCTAGCGGGGCAGATACGCAGTATTTT. Translation: CASSYSPSGADTQYF. This chain links TRBV6-5 with TRBJ2-3; TRBD2 matches 9 bases. CDR1 is MNHEY, CDR2 SVGAGI, per germline. V was clipped by 0 bases and J by 4 bases; unmatched bases: 2. The CDR3 is 15 amino acids.